The 9 T cell receptor beta chains listed next were all sequenced from one sample in a study of blood T cell repertoires in COVID-19. TCRdb's table, derived via immunoSEQ multiplex PCR, lists solely in-frame clones and lacks some. The sample contains 70,000 to 100,000 clones, roughly 90% of which appear only once. The material sequenced was peripheral blood. The receptors shown here come from a woman older than 75 with acute or convalescent COVID-19.

The chain uses TRBV30 and TRBJ1-5, with TRBD1 identical over 9 bases. V lost 1 base to trimming and J lost 9 bases; unmatched junction nucleotides: 13. CDR1 is GTSNPN and CDR2 is SVGIG in the germline V gene (reference sequence). This CDR3 has 16 amino acids. CDR3 sequence reads: CAWSETGTGLSRPQHF. The CDR3 DNA is TGTGCCTGGAGTGAAACCGGGACAGGGCTCAGTAGGCCCCAGCATTTT.

The genes are TRBV21-1 and TRBJ2-1; whether TRBD2, the table's D call, matches the DNA was not checked. TRBV21-1 is a pseudogene. The CDR3 has 17 amino acids. CDR3 sequence: CASSNYRGDPGDNEQFF. In DNA form, the CDR3 reads TGTGCCAGCAGCAATTACCGGGGGGATCCCGGAGACAATGAGCAGTTCTTC.

V and J are TRBV7-3 and TRBJ2-1, with D possibly TRBD1 on 5 matching bases. The V gene's germline CDR1 is SGHTA and CDR2 FQGTGA. The CDR3 has 14 residues. V was trimmed by 4 bases and J by 5 bases, leaving 12 bases between them. CDR3 sequence: CASSSISGHNEQFF. For the CDR3, the DNA is TGTGCCAGCAGCTCAATTTCAGGGCACAATGAGCAGTTCTTC.

The gene calls are TRBV7-6 and TRBJ2-3, with 8 bases lining up with TRBD1. The CDR3 is made up of 15 amino acids. The germline V gene encodes CDR1 SGHVS and CDR2 FNYEAQ. V dropped 4 bases and J dropped 4; count of bases not matched to a gene: 7. CDR3 in DNA: TGTGCCAGCAGCTCAATGACAGGGGTGGCAGATACGCAGTATTTT. Residues: CASSSMTGVADTQYF.

The chain has TRBV28 and TRBJ2-1; possibly TRBD1 for D (6 bases). The CDR3 contains 15 residues. From germline, CDR1 is MDHEN and CDR2 SYDVKM. V shed 5 bases and J shed 5 bases, with 16 bases lying between them. In DNA, the CDR3 is TGTGCCAGCAGTCCCCCAGGGACAATAAACAATGAGCAGTTCTTC. Translation gives CASSPPGTINNEQFF.

The rearrangement links TRBV5-1 to TRBJ1-5; 8 nucleotides agree with TRBD1. From germline, CDR1 is SGHRS and CDR2 YFSETQ. The CDR3 spans 15 residues. V lost 4 bases and J lost 10; bases outside the gene matches: 13. The CDR3 DNA sequence: TGCGCCAGCAGCCTGGGGAGGACAGGGCTCGACCCCCAGCATTTT. Its translation: CASSLGRTGLDPQHF.

V is TRBV29-1 and J is TRBJ2-5, with no clear D. The germline V gene has CDR1 SQVTM and CDR2 ANQGSEA. CDR3 size: 13 residues. V lost 2 bases and J 5 bases, leaving 12 bases between the germline ends. The CDR3 loop reads CSVEFAPRETQYF. CDR3 in DNA: TGCAGCGTTGAATTTGCACCCCGGGAGACCCAGTACTTC. Full variable domain (outside the CDR3, taken from reference TRBV29-1 and TRBJ2-5): SAVISQKPSRDICQRGTSLTIQCQVDSQVTMMFWYRQQPGQSLTLIATANQGSEATYESGFVIDKFPISRPNLTFSTLTVSNMSPEDSSIYLCSVEFAPRETQYFGPGTRLLVL.

This rearrangement joins TRBV2 to TRBJ2-3; D gene unclear. The CDR3 has 13 residues. The ends were cut back, 4 bases at V and 2 bases at J, with 7 bases in the middle. Germline CDR1 reads SNHLY; CDR2 reads FYNNEI. This CDR3 is CASSVPHTDTQYF. The CDR3 DNA is TGTGCCAGCAGTGTGCCACACACAGATACGCAGTATTTT.

The gene calls are TRBV28 and TRBJ1-2; a weak D match, TRBD1 (6 bases). Trimming left V 5 bases short and J 2 bases short, with 12 bases between. The germline CDR1 and CDR2 sequences are MDHEN and SYDVKM. The CDR3 extends over 14 amino acids. The CDR3 is CASSPPGQNYGYTF. The CDR3 coding sequence is TGTGCCAGCAGTCCGCCCGGACAGAACTATGGCTACACCTTC.